Listed below are T cell receptor beta chains from one sample, sequenced in a study of CD8 T cells in Susac syndrome. TCRdb reprocessed the immunoSEQ multiplex PCR reads with MiXCR, giving one entry per CDR3 protein. The table records 250,000 or so distinct CDR3 sequences, 80% to 95% of them present only once. The material sequenced was CD4+ T cells from PBMCs. All receptors derive from a human donor with multiple sclerosis. Each CDR3 is given with its conserved first and last residue. A D gene is named only where the DNA matches it firmly. Some rows mark clone size as missing; the rest say once, few, many or name a class of expanded clone.

v_gene	d_gene	j_gene	abundance	CDR3aa	CDR3nt
TRBV9	.	TRBJ2-1	.	CASSDPGSSYNEQFF	TGTGCCAGCAGCGACCCCGGGAGCTCCTACAATGAGCAGTTCTTC
TRBV7-8	.	TRBJ1-5	.	CASSLSVSQPQHF	TGTGCCAGCAGCTTATCGGTCTCTCAGCCCCAGCATTTT
TRBV3-1	TRBD2	TRBJ2-3	.	CASSQESGDTDTQYF	TGTGCCAGCAGCCAAGAAAGCGGGGACACAGATACGCAGTATTTT
TRBV5-1	.	TRBJ2-7	.	CASSLYDFPYEQYF	TGCGCCAGCAGCTTGTATGACTTCCCCTACGAGCAGTACTTC
TRBV24-1	TRBD2	TRBJ2-1	.	CATSDWGTSGKLNEQFF	TGTGCCACCAGTGATTGGGGGACTAGCGGGAAGTTGAATGAGCAGTTCTTC
TRBV15	TRBD1	TRBJ2-6	once	CATSWGQGAPGANVLTF	TGTGCCACCAGCTGGGGACAGGGGGCGCCTGGGGCCAACGTCCTGACTTTC
TRBV27	.	TRBJ2-3	.	CASSEGGGPVTQYF	TGTGCCAGCAGTGAAGGGGGGGGGCCGGTTACGCAGTATTTT
TRBV25-1	.	TRBJ1-3	.	CAFRGNTIYF	TGTGCCTTCCGGGGAAACACCATATATTTT
TRBV12-3/TRBV12-4	.	TRBJ2-1	.	CASSSEIYNEQFF	TGTGCCAGCAGTTCTGAGATTTACAATGAGCAGTTCTTC
TRBV29-1	.	TRBJ2-4	.	CSVVLLAKNIQYF	TGCAGCGTTGTATTACTAGCCAAAAACATTCAGTACTTC
TRBV20-1	.	TRBJ1-2	.	CSAVGHKIYGYTF	TGCAGTGCCGTGGGACACAAGATCTATGGCTACACCTTC
TRBV2	.	TRBJ1-2	.	CASSEGRANYGYTF	TGTGCCAGCAGTGAGGGACGGGCTAACTATGGCTACACCTTC
TRBV7-3	TRBD2	TRBJ2-4	.	CASSLTASGVGNIQYF	TGTGCCAGCAGCTTAACGGCTAGCGGGGTGGGGAACATTCAGTACTTC
TRBV25-1	.	TRBJ1-6	.	CASTTMGLNSPLHF	TGTGCCAGCACCACAATGGGGCTCAATTCACCCCTCCACTTT
TRBV29-1	TRBD1	TRBJ1-1	.	CSVEAGGGTEAFF	TGCAGCGTTGAAGCAGGGGGCGGCACTGAAGCTTTCTTT
TRBV4-1	.	TRBJ2-7	.	CASSQDGSGPRIAREQYF	TGCGCCAGCAGCCAAGATGGATCCGGACCTCGTATTGCTCGAGAGCAGTACTTC
TRBV20-1	TRBD2	TRBJ2-7	.	CSARGGAGGYEQYF	TGCAGTGCTAGAGGCGGAGCGGGGGGCTACGAGCAGTACTTC
TRBV20-1	.	TRBJ2-5	once	CSARVRETQYF	TGCAGTGCTAGGGTGAGGGAGACCCAGTACTTC
TRBV5-1	.	TRBJ2-5	.	CASSLNWSQETQYF	TGCGCCAGCAGCTTAAACTGGTCCCAAGAGACCCAGTACTTC
TRBV20-1	TRBD2	TRBJ2-1	.	CSAAPGLAGRMGEQFF	TGCAGTGCTGCCCCAGGACTAGCGGGCCGAATGGGCGAGCAGTTCTTC
TRBV4-1	.	TRBJ2-1	.	CASSPGHNEQFF	TGCGCCAGCAGCCCCGGACACAATGAGCAGTTCTTC
TRBV7-9	TRBD1	TRBJ1-1	.	CASSLGGTGPAFF	TGTGCCAGCAGCTTAGGAGGGACAGGGCCAGCTTTCTTT
TRBV6-1	.	TRBJ1-2	.	CASSPPPPRVDGYTF	TGTGCCAGCAGTCCCCCGCCGCCCAGGGTAGATGGCTACACCTTC
TRBV19	.	TRBJ2-5	few	CASSPSSGQETQYF	TGTGCCAGTAGCCCCTCCTCGGGACAAGAGACCCAGTACTTC
TRBV5-4	.	TRBJ1-1	.	CASSLGPAVNTEAFF	TGTGCCAGCAGCTTGGGCCCGGCGGTGAACACTGAAGCTTTCTTT
TRBV30	TRBD1	TRBJ1-4	.	CAWSLYRGRFQEKLFF	TGTGCCTGGAGCCTATATAGGGGGCGCTTCCAGGAAAAACTGTTTTTT
TRBV6-1	.	TRBJ2-3	.	CASSVPGDTQYF	TGTGCCAGCAGTGTACCTGGGGATACGCAGTATTTT
TRBV29-1	TRBD1	TRBJ1-4	.	CSVLATGGAELFF	TGCAGCGTTCTCGCGACAGGGGGCGCGGAACTGTTTTTT
TRBV9	.	TRBJ2-7	.	CASSEGGREQYF	TGTGCCAGCAGCGAGGGGGGAAGGGAGCAGTACTTC
TRBV20-1	TRBD1	TRBJ1-5	.	CSAEGQIPNFYSNQPQHF	TGCAGTGCTGAGGGACAGATCCCAAACTTTTACAGCAATCAGCCCCAGCATTTT
TRBV24-1	TRBD1	TRBJ2-2	.	CATSDTGTVTGELFF	TGTGCCACCAGTGATACCGGGACAGTCACCGGGGAGCTGTTTTTT
TRBV29-1	.	TRBJ2-1	.	CSVEVRDSYNEQFF	TGCAGCGTTGAGGTGCGGGACTCCTACAATGAGCAGTTCTTC
TRBV7-2	.	TRBJ1-1	.	CASSLAGAQNTEAFF	TGTGCCAGCAGCTTAGCCGGGGCCCAGAACACTGAAGCTTTCTTT
TRBV29-1	TRBD1	TRBJ2-4	.	CSVEEKVGRGPINIQYF	TGCAGCGTTGAAGAGAAGGTGGGCAGGGGGCCGATAAACATTCAGTACTTC
TRBV6-5	.	TRBJ1-1	few	CASTSRARAGTEAFF	TGTGCCAGCACCTCAAGGGCCCGGGCTGGGACTGAAGCTTTCTTT
TRBV7-8	.	TRBJ1-2	.	CASSQSLGGAYGYTF	TGTGCCAGCAGCCAATCCCTCGGGGGGGCCTATGGCTACACCTTC
TRBV11-2	.	TRBJ2-5	.	CASSRPGSLFETQYF	TGTGCCAGCAGCCGCCCCGGCAGTTTGTTTGAGACCCAGTACTTC
TRBV5-6	TRBD2	TRBJ2-3	.	CASSLSGEPTDTQYF	TGTGCCAGCAGCCTCAGCGGGGAGCCCACAGATACGCAGTATTTT
TRBV7-3	.	TRBJ2-1	.	CASSPRASGYNEQFF	TGTGCCAGCAGCCCGCGGGCCTCAGGCTACAATGAGCAGTTCTTC
TRBV9	.	TRBJ1-1	.	CASSVGRTNTEAFF	TGTGCCAGCAGCGTAGGCCGGACGAACACTGAAGCTTTCTTT
TRBV28	TRBD1	TRBJ1-2	.	CASSSPRDRALFYGYTF	TGTGCCAGCAGTTCACCCCGAGACAGGGCATTGTTCTATGGCTACACCTTC
TRBV18	.	TRBJ2-6	.	CASSPDPLSGANVLTF	TGTGCCAGCTCACCAGACCCGCTCTCTGGGGCCAACGTCCTGACTTTC
TRBV7-8	.	TRBJ2-1	.	CASSLVGGASFNEQFF	TGTGCCAGCAGCTTAGTTGGGGGGGCTTCTTTCAATGAGCAGTTCTTC
TRBV5-1	TRBD1	TRBJ2-7	.	CASRRGQDSYEQYF	TGCGCCAGCAGGCGGGGACAGGACTCCTACGAGCAGTACTTC
TRBV7-9	.	TRBJ2-1	.	CASSVGTRSNEQFF	TGTGCCAGCAGCGTAGGGACCAGATCAAATGAGCAGTTCTTC